Presented here are 14 T cell receptor beta chains from one specimen sequenced in a study of cytomegalovirus exposure and HLA in healthy donors. PCR used 60 Vbeta primers and 13 Jbeta primers. The table came from immunoSEQ multiplex PCR; TCRdb's copy has only in-frame clones and leaves some out. The sample includes about 250,000 clones, around 80% seen only once; the top ten take about 0.28%. The sample consisted of PBMCs. The receptors were gathered from a girl aged 2-10 years in good health and CMV-seronegative.

The genes are TRBV27 and TRBJ2-3; D not certain. This CDR3 is built from 15 residues. Trimming removed 3 bases at V and 0 bases at J, with 10 bases between. Germline V gives CDR1 MNHEY, CDR2 SMNVEV (reference sequence). The DNA of the CDR3 is TGTGCCAGCAGTTTCGGGTTTTTCAGCACAGATACGCAGTATTTT. It encodes CASSFGFFSTDTQYF.

The rearrangement uses TRBV7-9 and TRBJ1-1, with 7 bases lining up with TRBD1. V lost 5 bases and J lost 7; bases outside the gene matches: 13. The CDR3 spans 15 residues. The germline V gene has CDR1 SEHNR and CDR2 FQNEAQ (reference sequence). Here the CDR3 DNA reads TGTGCCAGCAGCAAAAGGGACAGTCGCCAAGATGAAGCTTTCTTT. Translating it yields CASSKRDSRQDEAFF.

The chain employs TRBV12-2 and TRBJ1-5; the tabulated D call, TRBD1, remains unverified against the DNA. TRBV12-2 is a recognized pseudogene. The CDR3 runs to 20 residues. CDR3 nucleotides: TGTGCAAGTCGCTTAGGACCTTTTAGGGGGCGGGTTTGGGGCAATCAGCCCCAGCATTTT. Translation: CASRLGPFRGRVWGNQPQHF.

V is TRBV5-1 and J is TRBJ2-7; no clear D gene. V lost 2 bases, J lost 3 bases, and 15 bases lay in between. CDR1 and CDR2 (germline): SGHRS, YFSETQ. The CDR3 has 15 residues. The CDR3, as DNA: TGCGCCAGCAGCTTAAGTTTCCTCGGGTACTACGAGCAGTACTTC. It encodes CASSLSFLGYYEQYF.

The chain is built from TRBV12-5 and TRBJ2-7; tentatively, D is TRBD1 (5 bases). V was cut by 0 bases and J by 1 base, with 13 bases left in between. This CDR3 region has 16 residues. The germline CDR1 and CDR2 sequences are LGHNT and FRNRAP. CDR3 nucleotide sequence: TGTGCTAGTGGTTTGGTAGGGGTGCCCCCTTCCTACGAGCAGTACTTC. It codes for CASGLVGVPPSYEQYF.

This clone was seen just once. V usage is TRBV15 and J usage is TRBJ2-7; 8 nucleotides match TRBD2. Germline-derived CDR1 and CDR2 are LNHNV and YYDKDF (reference sequence). Trimming removed 0 bases from V and 6 bases from J; junction bases left unmatched: 4. This CDR3 spans 14 amino acids. CDR3 sequence (DNA): TGTGCCACCAGCAGAGACCGTGCGGGGGGCGAGCAGTACTTC. It specifies CATSRDRAGGEQYF.

The chain recombines TRBV27 with TRBJ2-1, with 11 bases lining up with TRBD2. The germline gives CDR1 MNHEY, CDR2 SMNVEV (reference sequence). With V trimmed by 7 bases and J by 8 bases, 10 bases remained unmatched. This CDR3 comprises 15 residues. Here the CDR3 reads CASTSGLAGRYEQFF. The CDR3 DNA is TGTGCCAGCACTTCTGGACTAGCGGGTCGGTATGAGCAGTTCTTC.

The rearrangement joins TRBV5-1 to TRBJ2-1, with D possibly being TRBD1 (5 bases). Trimming pared 1 base from V and 5 bases from J, leaving 16 bases between. CDR3 length: 16 residues. Per the germline V gene, CDR1 is SGHRS and CDR2 is YFSETQ. CDR3 bases: TGCGCCAGCAGCTTGTTGGCAGCTAAAGGGGACAATGAGCAGTTCTTC. Translation: CASSLLAAKGDNEQFF.

The chain has TRBV10-2 and TRBJ2-7, with TRBD2 identical over 10 bases. Germline lookup yields CDR1 WSHSY and CDR2 SAAADI. This CDR3 comprises 15 residues. V gave up 1 base and J gave up 5 bases; unmatched junction bases: 5. This chain's CDR3 is CASSEFTSGKNEQYF. CDR3 coding DNA: TGCGCCAGCAGTGAGTTTACTAGCGGGAAAAACGAGCAGTACTTC.

The V and J genes are TRBV27 and TRBJ1-1; a possible D gene is TRBD1 (5 bases). In germline, CDR1 is MNHEY, CDR2 SMNVEV (reference sequence). Deletions cut 10 bases from V and 4 bases from J, with 22 bases between. The CDR3 is 15 residues long. The CDR3 here is CATLKWVGGGTEAFF. The CDR3 DNA reads TGTGCCACCTTGAAATGGGTCGGGGGGGGCACTGAAGCTTTCTTT.

This rearrangement joins TRBV6-1 to TRBJ2-7, with a possible D match to TRBD1 (6 bases). Germline loops: CDR1 MNHNS, CDR2 SASEGT. This CDR3 is built from 13 residues. V lost 6 bases and J 3 bases, leaving 12 bases between the germline ends. The CDR3 region is CASRPGQSYEQYF. CDR3 in DNA: TGTGCCAGCAGACCTGGACAGAGCTACGAGCAGTACTTC.

The rearrangement uses TRBV7-3 and TRBJ1-1; 7 bases are shared with TRBD1. Germline CDR1 and CDR2: SGHTA and FQGTGA. V was clipped by 6 bases and J by 5 bases; unmatched bases: 9. CDR3 size: 14 residues. CDR3 protein: CASSLGGEWTEAFF. CDR3 sequence (DNA): TGTGCCAGCAGTTTAGGGGGCGAGTGGACTGAAGCTTTCTTT.

CDR3 DNA: TGTGCCAGCAGTTACTCGAGTCCGACCGCAGGTTCACCCCTCCACTTT. Its translation is CASSYSSPTAGSPLHF. This chain links TRBV6-5 with TRBJ1-6; no firm D call. Germline lookup yields CDR1 MNHEY and CDR2 SVGAGI. There are 16 residues in the CDR3. The V and J ends lost 0 bases and 9 bases respectively, with 15 bases between them.

The genes are TRBV7-3 and TRBJ1-1; tentatively, D is TRBD1 (5 bases). This CDR3 is 15 amino acids long. Trimming shortened V by 1 base and J by 1 base, and 10 bases separated the two germline ends. Germline V gene lookup returns CDR1 SGHTA and CDR2 FQGTGA. Here the CDR3 DNA reads TGTGCCAGCAGCTTAATCAGGGCAGGGAACACTGAAGCTTTCTTT. Its translation: CASSLIRAGNTEAFF.